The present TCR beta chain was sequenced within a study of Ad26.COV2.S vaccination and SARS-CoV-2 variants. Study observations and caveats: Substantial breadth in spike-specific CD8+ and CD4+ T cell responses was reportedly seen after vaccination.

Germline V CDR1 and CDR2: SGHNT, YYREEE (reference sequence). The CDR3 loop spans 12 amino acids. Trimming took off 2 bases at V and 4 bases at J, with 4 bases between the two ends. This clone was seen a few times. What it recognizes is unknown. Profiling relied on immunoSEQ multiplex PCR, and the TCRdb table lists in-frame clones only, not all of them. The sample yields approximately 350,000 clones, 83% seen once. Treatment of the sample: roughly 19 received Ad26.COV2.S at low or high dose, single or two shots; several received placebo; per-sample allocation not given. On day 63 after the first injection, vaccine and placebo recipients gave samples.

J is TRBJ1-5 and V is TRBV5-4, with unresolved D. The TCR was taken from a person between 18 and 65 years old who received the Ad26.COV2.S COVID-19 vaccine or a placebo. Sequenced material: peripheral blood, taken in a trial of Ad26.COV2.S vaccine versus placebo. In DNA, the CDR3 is TGTGCCAGCAGCTTTAAGAATCAGCCCCAGCATTTT. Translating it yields CASSFKNQPQHF.